This T cell receptor (beta chain) was found in a study of blood T cell repertoires in COVID-19. Individuals aged roughly 18 to 95 years were recruited from 24 US areas. Measured with immunoSEQ multiplex PCR; TCRdb has only the in-frame clones, and not every one. Among under 350,000 clones listed, 85% to 90% were seen once. V was cut by 3 bases and J by 4 bases, with 4 bases left in between. The CDR3 totals 11 residues. The sample taken for sequencing was PBMCs or T cells enriched from blood (not recorded which). The receptor was isolated from a young man who had recovered from COVID-19. The V and J genes are TRBV12-3 or TRBV12-4 and TRBJ2-7; D is unclear. CDR3 bases: TGTGCCAGCAGTTTCGCGTACGAGCAGTACTTC. Its translation: CASSFAYEQYF.